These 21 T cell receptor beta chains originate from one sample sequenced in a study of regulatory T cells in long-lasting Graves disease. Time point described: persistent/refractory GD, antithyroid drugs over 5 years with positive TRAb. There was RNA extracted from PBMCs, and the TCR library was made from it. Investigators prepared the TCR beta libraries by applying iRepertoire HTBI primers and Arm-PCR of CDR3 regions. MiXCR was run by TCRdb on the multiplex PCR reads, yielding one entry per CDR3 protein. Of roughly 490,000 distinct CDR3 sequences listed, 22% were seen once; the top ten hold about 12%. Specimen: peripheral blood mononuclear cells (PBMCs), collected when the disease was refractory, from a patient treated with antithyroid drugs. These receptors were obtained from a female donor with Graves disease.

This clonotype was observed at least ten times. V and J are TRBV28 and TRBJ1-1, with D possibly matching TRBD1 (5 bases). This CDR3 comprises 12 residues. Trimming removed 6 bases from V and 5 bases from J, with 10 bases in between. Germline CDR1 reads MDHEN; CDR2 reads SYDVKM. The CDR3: CASSLGETEAFF. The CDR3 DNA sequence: TGTGCCAGCAGCTTGGGGGAGACTGAAGCTTTCTTT.

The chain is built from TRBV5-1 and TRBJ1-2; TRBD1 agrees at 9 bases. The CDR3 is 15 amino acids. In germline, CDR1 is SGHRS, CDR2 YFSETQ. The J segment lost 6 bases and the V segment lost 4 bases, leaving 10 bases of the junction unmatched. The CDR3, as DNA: TGCGCCAGCAGCGATCCATCGGACAGGGGCGATGGCTACACCTTC. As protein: CASSDPSDRGDGYTF.

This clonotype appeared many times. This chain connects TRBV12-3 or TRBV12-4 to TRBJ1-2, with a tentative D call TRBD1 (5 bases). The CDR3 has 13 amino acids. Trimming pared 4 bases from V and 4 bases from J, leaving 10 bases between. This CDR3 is CASSSGGVYGYTF. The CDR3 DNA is TGTGCCAGCAGTTCCGGGGGGGTCTATGGCTACACCTTC.

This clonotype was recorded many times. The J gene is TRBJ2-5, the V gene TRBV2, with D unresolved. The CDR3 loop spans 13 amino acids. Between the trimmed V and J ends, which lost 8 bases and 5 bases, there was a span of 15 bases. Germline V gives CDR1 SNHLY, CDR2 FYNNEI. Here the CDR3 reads CASPVNPQETQYF. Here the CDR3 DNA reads TGTGCCAGCCCCGTCAACCCCCAGGAGACCCAGTACTTC.

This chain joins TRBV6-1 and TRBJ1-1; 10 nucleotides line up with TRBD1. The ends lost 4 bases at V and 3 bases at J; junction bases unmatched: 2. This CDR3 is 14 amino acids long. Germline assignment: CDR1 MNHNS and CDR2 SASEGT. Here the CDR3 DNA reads TGTGCCAGCAGTGGGGGACAGGGGCACACTGAAGCTTTCTTT. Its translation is CASSGGQGHTEAFF.

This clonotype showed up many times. The CDR3 DNA is TGTGCCAGCAGCTTAGGGCGAGTCCAAGAGACCCAGTACTTC. It is translated as CASSLGRVQETQYF. The genes are TRBV7-2 and TRBJ2-5; D remains unclear. The CDR3 runs 14 residues. With 1 base removed from V and 1 base from J, the gap between germline ends came to 7 bases. Per the germline V gene, CDR1 is SGHTA and CDR2 is FQGNSA.

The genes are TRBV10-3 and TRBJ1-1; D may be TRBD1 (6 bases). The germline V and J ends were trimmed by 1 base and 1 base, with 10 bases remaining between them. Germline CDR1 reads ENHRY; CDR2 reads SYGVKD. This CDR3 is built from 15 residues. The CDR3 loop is CAISEFGGQNTEAFF. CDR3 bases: TGTGCCATCAGTGAGTTTGGGGGGCAGAACACTGAAGCTTTCTTT.

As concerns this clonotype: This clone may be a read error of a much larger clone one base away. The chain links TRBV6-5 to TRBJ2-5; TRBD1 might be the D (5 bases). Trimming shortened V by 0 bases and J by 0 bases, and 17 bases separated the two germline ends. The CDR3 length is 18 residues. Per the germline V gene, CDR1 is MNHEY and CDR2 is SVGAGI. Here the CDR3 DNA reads TGTGCCAGCAGTTACTCGAGGCTTGGCAGGGCCTACCAAGAGACCCAGTACTTC. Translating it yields CASSYSRLGRAYQETQYF.

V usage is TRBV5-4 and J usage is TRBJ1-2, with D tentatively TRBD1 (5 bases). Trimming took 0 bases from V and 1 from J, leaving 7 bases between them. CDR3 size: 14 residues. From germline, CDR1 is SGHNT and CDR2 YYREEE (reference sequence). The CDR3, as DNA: TGTGCCAGCAGCTTGGGGACAAATAACTATGGCTACACCTTC. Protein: CASSLGTNNYGYTF.

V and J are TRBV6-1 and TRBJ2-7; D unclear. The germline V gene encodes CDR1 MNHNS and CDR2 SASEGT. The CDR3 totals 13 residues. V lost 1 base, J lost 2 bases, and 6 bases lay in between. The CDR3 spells CASSEDETYEQYF. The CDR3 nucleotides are TGTGCCAGCAGTGAAGACGAAACCTACGAGCAGTACTTC.

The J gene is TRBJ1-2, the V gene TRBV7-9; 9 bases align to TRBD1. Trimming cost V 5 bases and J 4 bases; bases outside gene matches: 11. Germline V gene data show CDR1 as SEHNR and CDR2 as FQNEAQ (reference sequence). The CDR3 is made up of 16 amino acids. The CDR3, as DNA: TGTGCCAGCAGCCGGGGGGGCGGGACAGGGAGCTATGGCTACACCTTC. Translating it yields CASSRGGGTGSYGYTF.

The CDR3 here is CASSLVLGPQGEQYF. The CDR3 nucleotides are TGTGCCAGCAGCTTAGTTTTAGGACCCCAGGGGGAGCAGTACTTC. V and J are TRBV7-9 and TRBJ2-7; D perhaps matches TRBD1 (6 bases). The CDR3 sequence is 15 residues long. Trimming removed 1 base at V and 7 bases at J, with 17 bases between. Germline lookup yields CDR1 SEHNR and CDR2 FQNEAQ (reference sequence).

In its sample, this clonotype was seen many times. The CDR3 region has the DNA TGTGCCAGCAGTCGCATCGCCGGACAGGGCCTCTATGGCTACACCTTC. Translated, it gives CASSRIAGQGLYGYTF. The V call is TRBV28, the J call TRBJ1-2; the match to TRBD1 covers 8 bases. The CDR3 extends over 16 amino acids. Germline loops: CDR1 MDHEN, CDR2 SYDVKM. Unmatched junction bases numbered 12, after V lost 5 bases and J lost 4 bases.

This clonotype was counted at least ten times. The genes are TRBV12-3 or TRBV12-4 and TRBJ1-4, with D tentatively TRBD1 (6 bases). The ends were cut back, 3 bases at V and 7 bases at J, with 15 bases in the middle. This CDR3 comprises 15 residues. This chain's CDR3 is CASSFSETGREKLFF. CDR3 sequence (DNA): TGTGCCAGCAGTTTCTCCGAGACAGGTCGTGAAAAACTGTTTTTT.

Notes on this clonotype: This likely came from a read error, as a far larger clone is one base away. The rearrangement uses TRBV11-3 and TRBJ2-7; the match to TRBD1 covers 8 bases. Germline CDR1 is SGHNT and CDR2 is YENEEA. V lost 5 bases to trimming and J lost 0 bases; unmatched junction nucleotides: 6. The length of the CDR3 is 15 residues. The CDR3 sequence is CASSPWTGSSYEQYF. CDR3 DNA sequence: TGTGCCAGCAGCCCCTGGACAGGGAGCTCCTACGAGCAGTACTTC.

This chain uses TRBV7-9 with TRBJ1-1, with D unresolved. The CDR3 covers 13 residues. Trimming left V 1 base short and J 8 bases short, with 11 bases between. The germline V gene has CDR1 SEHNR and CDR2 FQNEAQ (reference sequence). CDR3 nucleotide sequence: TGTGCCAGCAGCTTAGGGAGGGAATGGGAAGCTTTCTTT. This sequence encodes CASSLGREWEAFF. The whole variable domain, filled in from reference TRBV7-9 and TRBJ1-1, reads DTGVSQNPRHKITKRGQNVTFRCDPISEHNRLYWYRQTLGQGPEFLTYFQNEAQLEKSRLLSDRFSAERPKGSFSTLEIQRTEQGDSAMYLCASSLGREWEAFFGQGTRLTVV.

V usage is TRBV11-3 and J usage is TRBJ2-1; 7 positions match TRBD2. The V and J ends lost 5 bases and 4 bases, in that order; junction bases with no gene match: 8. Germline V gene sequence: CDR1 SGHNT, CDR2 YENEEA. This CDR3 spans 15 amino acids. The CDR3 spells CASSREREGYNEQFF. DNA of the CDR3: TGTGCCAGCAGCCGCGAGAGGGAGGGGTACAATGAGCAGTTCTTC.

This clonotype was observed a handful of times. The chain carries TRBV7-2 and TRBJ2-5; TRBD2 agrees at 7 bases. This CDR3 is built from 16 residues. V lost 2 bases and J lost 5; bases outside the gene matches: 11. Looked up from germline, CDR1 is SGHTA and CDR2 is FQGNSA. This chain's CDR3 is CASSLKKAGVVETQYF. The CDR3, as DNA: TGTGCCAGCAGCTTAAAGAAGGCGGGAGTTGTGGAGACCCAGTACTTC.

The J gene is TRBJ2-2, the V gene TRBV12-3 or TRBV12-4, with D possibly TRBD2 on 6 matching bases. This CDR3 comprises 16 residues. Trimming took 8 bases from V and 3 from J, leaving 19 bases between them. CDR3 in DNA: TGTGCCAGCTCGTGGCGGGACTCCGCGGACACCGGGGAGCTGTTTTTT. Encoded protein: CASSWRDSADTGELFF.

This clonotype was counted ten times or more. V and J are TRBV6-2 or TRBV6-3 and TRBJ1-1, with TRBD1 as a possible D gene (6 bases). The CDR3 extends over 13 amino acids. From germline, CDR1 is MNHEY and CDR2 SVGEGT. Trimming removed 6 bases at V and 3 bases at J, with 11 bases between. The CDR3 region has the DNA TGTGCCAGCAGAGACTACAGGGACACTGAAGCTTTCTTT. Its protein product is CASRDYRDTEAFF.

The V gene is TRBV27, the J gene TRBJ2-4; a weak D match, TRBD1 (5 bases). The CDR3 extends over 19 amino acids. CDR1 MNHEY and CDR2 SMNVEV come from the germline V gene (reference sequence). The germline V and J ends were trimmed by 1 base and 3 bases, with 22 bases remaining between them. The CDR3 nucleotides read TGTGCCAGCAGTTTATTAAGGGGAACGACCCTAACGGGCAAAAACATTCAGTACTTC. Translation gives CASSLLRGTTLTGKNIQYF.